A selection of T cell receptor beta chains follows, all from one sample in a study of cytomegalovirus exposure and HLA in healthy donors. Libraries were prepared by immunoSEQ multiplex PCR; TCRdb keeps only in-frame clonotypes and omits some of them. The table has under 100,000 clones, 70% seen once. Sequencing used PBMCs. Receptors were obtained from a woman between 50 and 59 years old in good health and CMV-seropositive. Both conserved end residues are part of each CDR3.

cdr3_length	v_call	j_call	cdr3_aa
14	TRBV30	TRBJ2-5	CAWSAGMGGETQYF
16	TRBV7-6	TRBJ2-7	CASSFGFGRDSYEQYF
17	TRBV15	TRBJ2-7	CATSRDLGHRIVYEQYF
15	TRBV6-1	TRBJ1-2	CASRPGFTTNYGYTF
14	TRBV29-1	TRBJ1-1	CSAIPIDKNTEAFF
16	TRBV19	TRBJ2-3	CASSFSGQGWTDTQYF
14	TRBV7-3	TRBJ2-1	CASSPGGGDYEQFF
15	TRBV6-5	TRBJ1-1	CASSYGSGVVSEAFF
13	TRBV28	TRBJ1-1	CASSLGLRTEAFF
13	TRBV18	TRBJ2-3	CASSGGPTDTQYF
13	TRBV29-1	TRBJ2-5	CSVDQGGEETQYF
14	TRBV19	TRBJ1-6	CASSFRDRTSPLHF
14	TRBV2	TRBJ1-5	CASKTGRSNQPQHF
15	TRBV7-2	TRBJ1-5	CASSLNTGGGQPQHF
14	TRBV6-4	TRBJ2-1	CASSARVGGNEQFF
13	TRBV27	TRBJ2-7	CASSSGQANEQYF
13	TRBV19	TRBJ2-7	CASSRTSSYEQYF
20	TRBV9	TRBJ1-3	CASSVDRIRQGISSGNTIYF
21	TRBV2	TRBJ2-1	CASSTIPSLLAGGHSYNEQFF
14	TRBV28	TRBJ1-1	CASNSPAPPGMTFF
14	TRBV19	TRBJ1-5	CASSLRGIRQPQHF
16	TRBV7-2	TRBJ2-3	CASSPRVAGGPDTQYF
18	TRBV18	TRBJ2-7	CASSPLGPRTGVGREQYF
14	TRBV9	TRBJ1-2	CASSVVTGVSGYTF
18	TRBV29-1	TRBJ2-7	CSVVAGPQGGGRSYEQYF
15	TRBV27	TRBJ2-7	CASSLEGVQPYEQYF
15	TRBV28	TRBJ1-6	CASSPGDLHNSPLHF
14	TRBV5-8	TRBJ2-5	CASSLKNGGPTQYF
13	TRBV5-4	TRBJ2-3	CASSSPPDRTQYF
15	TRBV4-3	TRBJ1-4	CASSQDDRFDEKLFF
16	TRBV4-2	TRBJ2-1	CASSQGTWGPYNEQFF
15	TRBV27	TRBJ2-5	CASSSPHRGAETQYF
15	TRBV6-1	TRBJ2-1	CASRQDTSLYNEQFF
14	TRBV2	TRBJ2-7	CASRAGTDHYEQYF
14	TRBV28	TRBJ1-1	CASSFRWVSTEAFF
16	TRBV7-3	TRBJ2-2	CASSSNNGLFTGELFF
11	TRBV28	TRBJ2-1	CASNDRDRKFF
15	TRBV21-1	TRBJ2-7	CASSKRGDYYYEQYF
14	TRBV6-5	TRBJ2-1	CASSWTSGINEQFF
14	TRBV19	TRBJ2-1	CASKLGQAYNEQFF
14	TRBV29-1	TRBJ2-1	CSVGGPEFLNEQFF